These 23 T cell receptor beta chains came from one sample sequenced in a study of shared clonotypes between healthy human individuals. Profiling relied on immunoSEQ multiplex PCR, and the TCRdb table lists in-frame clones only, not all of them. The table lists 2 million to 3 million clones, 80% to 95% of them singletons. The source material was naive CD4+ T cells from PBMCs. Subset specified: CD45RA+ positively selected. All receptors derive from a man between 18 and 29 years old in good health. Some clones in this sample may be carry-over from other donors' samples.

The chain combines TRBV2 with TRBJ2-7; TRBD2 matches at 10 bases. The CDR3 length is 15 residues. Germline V gene data show CDR1 as SNHLY and CDR2 as FYNNEI. The ends lost 3 bases at V and 4 bases at J; junction bases unmatched: 6. CDR3 sequence reads: CASSDVASGSYEQYF. In nucleotides, the CDR3 is TGTGCCAGCAGTGATGTGGCTAGCGGGAGTTACGAGCAGTACTTC.

The rearrangement links TRBV14 to TRBJ2-3; D is possibly TRBD1 (5 bases). V gave up 3 bases and J gave up 0 bases, with 16 bases separating them. Germline loops: CDR1 SGHDN, CDR2 FVKESK. The CDR3 runs 17 residues. This CDR3 is CASSHGLLTESTDTQYF. The CDR3 region has the DNA TGTGCCAGCAGCCATGGATTGCTGACAGAAAGCACAGATACGCAGTATTTT.

V is TRBV2 and J is TRBJ2-7, with 15 bases aligning to TRBD2. With V trimmed by 7 bases and J by 5 bases, 9 bases remained unmatched. The CDR3 covers 16 residues. Germline V lookup: CDR1 SNHLY, CDR2 FYNNEI. For the CDR3, the DNA is TGTGCCAGCAACAGAGGACTAGCGGGAGGGTTCGACGAGCAGTACTTC. It yields the protein CASNRGLAGGFDEQYF.

This chain joins TRBV2 and TRBJ2-7, with 8 nucleotides matching TRBD1. The CDR3 extends over 13 amino acids. The germline V gene encodes CDR1 SNHLY and CDR2 FYNNEI. V shed 9 bases and J 2 bases; nucleotides not matched to a gene: 6. DNA of the CDR3: TGTGCCAGTTCCGGGACAGGACCCTACGAGCAGTACTTC. As protein: CASSGTGPYEQYF. The complete variable domain, with remaining parts taken from reference TRBV2 and TRBJ2-7, reads EPEVTQTPSHQVTQMGQEVILRCVPISNHLYFYWYRQILGQKVEFLVSFYNNEISEKSEIFDDQFSVERPDGSNFTLKIRSTKLEDSAMYFCASSGTGPYEQYFGPGTRLTVT.

In DNA form, the CDR3 reads TGTGCCAGCAGCTCGGGGAAAGGGGGCGTTCCAACTAATGAAAAACTGTTTTTT. Protein: CASSSGKGGVPTNEKLFF. The chain is built from TRBV5-4 and TRBJ1-4, with 7 bases identical to TRBD1. This CDR3 contains 18 residues. Germline V gene lookup returns CDR1 SGHNT and CDR2 YYREEE (reference sequence). The V and J ends lost 3 bases and 0 bases, in that order; junction bases with no gene match: 11. Filled out from reference TRBV5-4 and TRBJ1-4, the complete variable domain reads ETGVTQSPTHLIKTRGQQVTLRCSSQSGHNTVSWYQQALGQGPQFIFQYYREEENGRGNFPPRFSGLQFPNYSSELNVNALELDDSALYLCASSSGKGGVPTNEKLFFGSGTQLSVL.

The rearrangement links TRBV6-4 to TRBJ2-2; TRBD1 is a possible D gene (6 bases). V dropped 6 bases and J dropped 6 bases, with 11 bases sitting between them. This CDR3 spans 13 amino acids. Germline values: CDR1 MRHNA, CDR2 SNTAGT. This CDR3 is CASSSGVSGELFF. The DNA for the CDR3 is TGTGCCAGCAGCTCAGGGGTTTCCGGGGAGCTGTTTTTT.

The chain is built from TRBV19 and TRBJ2-1; D is perhaps TRBD2 (6 bases). The CDR3 is made up of 16 amino acids. Germline V gene lookup returns CDR1 LNHDA and CDR2 SQIVND (reference sequence). Trimming stripped 3 bases from V and 2 bases from J, with 14 bases between. The CDR3, as DNA: TGTGCCAGTAGTATTCCAGTACGGACTACCTACAATGAGCAGTTCTTC. As protein: CASSIPVRTTYNEQFF.

V and J are TRBV28 and TRBJ1-5; no definite D call. CDR1 and CDR2 from the germline V gene are MDHEN and SYDVKM. CDR3 length: 17 amino acids. The ends were cut back, 7 bases at V and 0 bases at J, with 19 bases in the middle. The CDR3 DNA reads TGTGCCAGCACTTACGTCGCGGGTAGAGGTAGCAATCAGCCCCAGCATTTT. It yields the protein CASTYVAGRGSNQPQHF.

This chain uses TRBV19 with TRBJ1-5, with TRBD1 matching 9 bases. Germline CDR1 LNHDA, CDR2 SQIVND (reference sequence). There are 16 residues in the CDR3. The V gene end was trimmed by 5 bases and the J gene end by 3 bases; junction bases not matched to a gene: 8. CDR3 sequence: CASSPIGTGINQPQHF. CDR3 DNA sequence: TGTGCCAGTAGTCCCATTGGGACAGGGATCAATCAGCCCCAGCATTTT.

This clone was seen more than once but under ten times. This chain joins TRBV21-1 and TRBJ1-5; the D call TRBD1 from the table was never checked on the DNA. TRBV21-1 is a known pseudogene. This CDR3 spans 12 amino acids. The CDR3 sequence is CASIRGGQPQHF. The CDR3 nucleotides read TGTGCCAGCATCCGAGGGGGACAGCCCCAGCATTTT.

The CDR3 DNA reads TGTGCCAGCCACCCCCTCAGGGGTATTATAGATACGCAGTATTTT. It codes for CASHPLRGIIDTQYF. This sequence joins TRBV28 and TRBJ2-3, with D possibly matching TRBD1 (6 bases). The V gene's germline CDR1 is MDHEN and CDR2 SYDVKM. V was pared by 8 bases and J by 5 bases, with 20 bases between. This CDR3 is built from 15 residues.

This sequence joins TRBV19 and TRBJ1-2; 8 nucleotides match TRBD1. V gave up 6 bases and J gave up 4 bases; unmatched junction bases: 10. The CDR3 runs 15 residues. Germline V gives CDR1 LNHDA, CDR2 SQIVND (reference sequence). The CDR3 sequence is CASRPTGRGPYGYTF. CDR3 sequence (DNA): TGTGCCAGTAGGCCCACGGGCAGGGGGCCCTATGGCTACACCTTC.

The chain couples TRBV10-3 to TRBJ1-5; no clear D gene. Germline-derived CDR1 and CDR2 are ENHRY and SYGVKD. Trimming stripped 6 bases from V and 4 bases from J, with 13 bases between. The length of the CDR3 is 14 residues. The CDR3 reads CAISSASGNQPQHF. The CDR3 DNA reads TGTGCCATCAGCTCGGCCTCTGGGAATCAGCCCCAGCATTTT.

The V call is TRBV5-1, the J call TRBJ2-1, with 7 nucleotides matching TRBD1. The CDR3 runs to 19 residues. CDR1 and CDR2 from the germline V gene are SGHRS and YFSETQ. The V segment lost 1 base and the J segment 0 bases; nucleotides outside the gene matches: 13. CDR3 sequence: CASSLFWGGQASSYNEQFF. DNA for the CDR3: TGCGCCAGCAGCTTGTTTTGGGGCGGACAGGCGAGCTCCTACAATGAGCAGTTCTTC.

DNA for the CDR3: TGTGCCAGCTCACCACTAGCGGGGGTGGAGGAGACCCAGTACTTC. Its protein is CASSPLAGVEETQYF. This chain joins TRBV18 and TRBJ2-5, with 9 bases identical to TRBD2. Germline values: CDR1 KGHSH, CDR2 LQKENI. V shed 1 base and J 5 bases; nucleotides not matched to a gene: 5. This CDR3 contains 15 residues.

This chain joins TRBV4-1 and TRBJ1-2, with 9 bases aligning to TRBD1. The CDR3 runs to 15 residues. Germline V CDR1 and CDR2: MGHRA, YSYEKL. The junction had 5 bases not matched to a gene; V was cut back by 1 base and J by 5 bases. The CDR3 coding sequence is TGCGCCAGCAGCCAAGGAGGGACAGGGAGGTATGGCTACACCTTC. It is translated as CASSQGGTGRYGYTF.

This chain joins TRBV19 and TRBJ2-4, with 7 bases matching TRBD1. J lost 9 bases, V lost 4 bases, and 3 bases had no gene match. The CDR3 is 12 residues long. From germline, CDR1 is LNHDA and CDR2 SQIVND (reference sequence). The CDR3 spells CASSTGQTIQYF. The CDR3 bases are TGTGCCAGTAGTACGGGACAGACCATTCAGTACTTC.

The chain joins TRBV14 to TRBJ2-7; D call uncertain. This CDR3 spans 13 amino acids. Deletions cut 1 base from V and 3 bases from J, with 7 bases between. Germline CDR1 SGHDN, CDR2 FVKESK. Here the CDR3 reads CASSQGLDYEQYF. Here the CDR3 DNA reads TGTGCCAGCAGCCAAGGATTGGACTACGAGCAGTACTTC. Full variable domain (remainder filled in from reference TRBV14 and TRBJ2-7): EAGVTQFPSHSVIEKGQTVTLRCDPISGHDNLYWYRRVMGKEIKFLLHFVKESKQDESGMPNNRFLAERTGGTYSTLKVQPAELEDSGVYFCASSQGLDYEQYFGPGTRLTVT.

The genes are TRBV6-1 and TRBJ1-6; D might be TRBD1 (5 bases). The V gene lost 8 bases and the J gene lost 8 bases, with 25 bases spanning the gap. This CDR3 is built from 17 residues. From germline, CDR1 is MNHNS and CDR2 SASEGT. The CDR3 DNA reads TGTGCCAGCGGTGGGGGGTACAGGAGTGGGCACGATTCACCCCTCCACTTT. It specifies CASGGGYRSGHDSPLHF.

The chain combines TRBV5-1 with TRBJ2-1, with TRBD2 identical over 11 bases. Germline values: CDR1 SGHRS, CDR2 YFSETQ. The CDR3 length is 16 residues. J gave up 2 bases and V 2 bases, and 3 bases lay outside the gene matches. This chain's CDR3 is CASSFPTSGTYNEQFF. CDR3 coding DNA: TGCGCCAGCAGCTTTCCGACTAGCGGGACCTACAATGAGCAGTTCTTC.

J is TRBJ1-5 and V is TRBV27; the D gene is possibly TRBD1 (6 bases). Trimming took off 0 bases at V and 0 bases at J, with 12 bases between the two ends. The CDR3 extends over 17 amino acids. Germline CDR1 reads MNHEY; CDR2 reads SMNVEV (reference sequence). CDR3 in amino acids: CASSLSRDMYSNQPQHF. The CDR3 region has the DNA TGTGCCAGCAGTTTATCAAGGGACATGTATAGCAATCAGCCCCAGCATTTT.

This chain uses TRBV2 with TRBJ2-7, with D possibly being TRBD1 (6 bases). This CDR3 comprises 13 residues. V was cut by 7 bases and J by 4 bases, with 14 bases left in between. CDR1 SNHLY and CDR2 FYNNEI come from the germline V gene. The CDR3 protein is CASTETGAYEQYF. The CDR3 DNA reads as TGTGCCAGCACTGAGACAGGAGCATACGAGCAGTACTTC.

This clone was observed a single time. The J gene is TRBJ1-4, the V gene TRBV28; no firm D call. Trimming took off 7 bases at V and 4 bases at J, with 10 bases between the two ends. The CDR3 runs 13 residues. In germline, CDR1 is MDHEN, CDR2 SYDVKM. CDR3 loop: CASMQPFNEKLFF. CDR3 nucleotides: TGTGCCAGCATGCAGCCTTTTAATGAAAAACTGTTTTTT.